Listed here are 32 T cell receptor beta chains from one sample, sequenced in a study of CXCR3-negative and CXCR3-positive naive CD8 T cells. The authors prepared UMI-labeled TRB cDNA libraries by 5' RACE. TCRdb reworked the 5' RACE reads into one entry per CDR3 protein, no DNA. The sample includes about 120,000 distinct CDR3 sequences. The sample taken for sequencing was naive CXCR3- CD8+ T cells from blood. Subset here: CD45RO-CCR7+CD27+CD95- naive CD8+ T cells lacking CXCR3 (TNR3-). These receptors were taken from a human donor in good health. Some clones in this sample may be carry-over from other donors' samples.

The rearrangement links TRBV25-1 to TRBJ2-7; the D call from TCRdb, TRBD2, cannot be confirmed without DNA. The CDR3 has 15 amino acids. CDR1 is MGHDK, CDR2 SYGVNS, per germline. CDR3 amino acids: CASSEGLAVTYEQYF.

The V call is TRBV20-1, the J call TRBJ2-7; the D gene TCRdb calls, TRBD1, cannot be checked with no DNA. The V gene's germline CDR1 is DFQATT and CDR2 SNEGSKA (reference sequence). This CDR3 is 17 amino acids long. The CDR3 loop reads CSARDHLIMTGFYEQYF.

V and J are TRBV7-9 and TRBJ2-5; TCRdb's D call, TRBD1, is unchecked because there is no DNA. Germline values: CDR1 SEHNR, CDR2 FQNEAQ (reference sequence). The CDR3 is 16 residues long. CDR3 sequence: CASSFRGWGTEETQYF. The whole variable domain, remainder taken from reference TRBV7-9 and TRBJ2-5, is DTGVSQNPRHKITKRGQNVTFRCDPISEHNRLYWYRQTLGQGPEFLTYFQNEAQLEKSRLLSDRFSAERPKGSFSTLEIQRTEQGDSAMYLCASSFRGWGTEETQYFGPGTRLLVL.

V and J are TRBV6-2 or TRBV6-3 and TRBJ2-3. The CDR3 has 16 residues. CDR1 and CDR2 from the germline V gene are MNHEY and SVGEGT. The CDR3 here is CASSYSTVYSTDTQYF.

This chain connects TRBV7-3 to TRBJ2-3; TCRdb outputs TRBD1, but without DNA this stays unchecked. From germline, CDR1 is SGHTA and CDR2 FQGTGA. The CDR3 length is 14 residues. The CDR3 here is CASSPGQSTDTQYF. Using reference TRBV7-3 and TRBJ2-3 for the parts outside the CDR3, the full variable domain is GAGVSQTPSNKVTEKGKYVELRCDPISGHTALYWYRQSLGQGPEFLIYFQGTGAADDSGLPNDRFFAVRPEGSVSTLKIQRTERGDSAVYLCASSPGQSTDTQYFGPGTRLTVL.

The J gene is TRBJ1-1, the V gene TRBV12-3 or TRBV12-4; TCRdb's assignment of TRBD1 cannot be checked, as there is no DNA. The CDR3 contains 15 residues. The CDR3 reads CASLTWGGPNTEAFF.

The chain uses TRBV15 and TRBJ2-5; without DNA, the TCRdb call of TRBD2 cannot be checked. There are 16 residues in the CDR3. The germline V gene has CDR1 LNHNV and CDR2 YYDKDF (reference sequence). CDR3 amino acids: CATSTRTSEIQETQYF.

The rearrangement uses TRBV4-1 and TRBJ2-5; lacking DNA, the TRBD1 call made by TCRdb goes unchecked. The CDR3 consists of 15 residues. Germline values: CDR1 MGHRA, CDR2 YSYEKL. The CDR3 is CASSQVPGPGETQYF.

This chain links TRBV3-1 with TRBJ1-1. The CDR3 runs to 14 residues. Per the germline V gene, CDR1 is LGHDT and CDR2 is YNNKEL (reference sequence). CDR3 loop: CASSQAHGNTEAFF.

The rearrangement uses TRBV4-3 and TRBJ2-7. The CDR3 length is 15 residues. From germline, CDR1 is LGHNA and CDR2 YSLEER. The CDR3 region is CASSHTLGESYEQYF.

The rearrangement links TRBV10-1 to TRBJ1-5. CDR1 is WNHNN, CDR2 SYGVQD, per germline (reference sequence). The CDR3 has 15 residues. The CDR3 reads CASSAGKPLHQPQHF.

This chain links TRBV11-2 with TRBJ2-7; the TRBD1 assignment by TCRdb is unverifiable without DNA. Germline CDR1 reads SGHAT; CDR2 reads FQNNGV. The CDR3 sequence is 15 residues long. This CDR3 reads CASSLDRTQDTLQYF.

The rearrangement links TRBV4-3 to TRBJ2-5. The CDR3 is made up of 15 amino acids. The germline CDR1 and CDR2 sequences are LGHNA and YSLEER. CDR3 sequence: CARRRPENSQETQYF.

This chain's CDR3 is CSVEGVRNYGYTF. The rearrangement links TRBV29-1 to TRBJ1-2. The V gene's germline CDR1 is SQVTM and CDR2 ANQGSEA. The CDR3 length is 13 residues.

The CDR3 loop is CASSFHPGGVYEQYF. The rearrangement links TRBV11-1 to TRBJ2-7; without DNA, the TCRdb call of TRBD1 cannot be checked. CDR1 is SGHAT and CDR2 is FQDESV in the germline V gene (reference sequence). CDR3 length equals 15 residues.

The rearrangement uses TRBV6-2 or TRBV6-3 and TRBJ2-5; with no DNA, the TCRdb D assignment of TRBD1 cannot be verified. Germline assignment: CDR1 MNHEY and CDR2 SVGEGT. This CDR3 comprises 15 residues. The chain's CDR3 is CASSSTGSRWETQYF.

CDR3: CASRVELAARTDTQYF. V usage is TRBV5-1 and J usage is TRBJ2-3; there is no DNA to check the TCRdb D call of TRBD2. Germline V gene lookup returns CDR1 SGHRS and CDR2 YFSETQ. The CDR3 totals 16 residues. Drawing the rest from reference TRBV5-1 and TRBJ2-3, the complete variable domain is KAGVTQTPRYLIKTRGQQVTLSCSPISGHRSVSWYQQTPGQGLQFLFEYFSETQRNKGNFPGRFSGRQFSNSRSEMNVSTLELGDSALYLCASRVELAARTDTQYFGPGTRLTVL.

The chain links TRBV7-6 to TRBJ2-5; TCRdb returns TRBD1, unconfirmable since there is no DNA. This CDR3 spans 16 amino acids. Germline V gene lookup returns CDR1 SGHVS and CDR2 FNYEAQ. The CDR3 protein is CASSRQGVQGEETQYF.

The rearrangement links TRBV4-1 to TRBJ2-7; TCRdb names TRBD1, which stays unverified in the absence of DNA. This CDR3 has 12 residues. Germline CDR1 and CDR2: MGHRA and YSYEKL. The CDR3 here is CASRSDGAEQYF.

V gene TRBV2 combines with J gene TRBJ2-2. CDR3 length: 16 amino acids. The germline CDR1 and CDR2 sequences are SNHLY and FYNNEI. The CDR3 here is CASSEFRYRNTGELFF. Supplemented by reference TRBV2 and TRBJ2-2, the full variable domain reads EPEVTQTPSHQVTQMGQEVILRCVPISNHLYFYWYRQILGQKVEFLVSFYNNEISEKSEIFDDQFSVERPDGSNFTLKIRSTKLEDSAMYFCASSEFRYRNTGELFFGEGSRLTVL.

V is TRBV6-4 and J is TRBJ2-2; TCRdb lists TRBD1, though no DNA is available to test this call. CDR1 and CDR2 from the germline V gene are MRHNA and SNTAGT. CDR3 length: 14 amino acids. CDR3 sequence: CASSSQGQTGELFF.

The chain employs TRBV7-3 and TRBJ2-7; TCRdb lists TRBD2, though no DNA is available to test this call. CDR3 length: 14 amino acids. CDR1 SGHTA and CDR2 FQGTGA come from the germline V gene. The CDR3: CASSSLGPNYEQYF. The full variable domain, in which reference TRBV7-3 and TRBJ2-7 provide the parts outside the CDR3, is GAGVSQTPSNKVTEKGKYVELRCDPISGHTALYWYRQSLGQGPEFLIYFQGTGAADDSGLPNDRFFAVRPEGSVSTLKIQRTERGDSAVYLCASSSLGPNYEQYFGPGTRLTVT.

This chain connects TRBV14 to TRBJ2-5; TCRdb reports TRBD1, a call that lacks DNA to check it against. This CDR3 is 18 amino acids long. Germline V gene data show CDR1 as SGHDN and CDR2 as FVKESK. The CDR3 spells CASSQNVAGTGVGETQYF.

The chain carries TRBV20-1 and TRBJ2-7. The germline gives CDR1 DFQATT, CDR2 SNEGSKA (reference sequence). There are 13 residues in the CDR3. CDR3 loop: CSARDYSDYEQYF.

J is TRBJ1-1 and V is TRBV10-3. CDR1 is ENHRY and CDR2 is SYGVKD in the germline V gene. This CDR3 spans 18 amino acids. The CDR3 region is CAISESTTRTKGNTEAFF.

The chain has TRBV20-1 and TRBJ2-5; TCRdb reports TRBD1, a call that lacks DNA to check it against. The CDR3 is 13 amino acids. The germline V gene encodes CDR1 DFQATT and CDR2 SNEGSKA (reference sequence). CDR3 sequence: CSATPENQETQYF.

This chain links TRBV20-1 with TRBJ2-7; without DNA, the TCRdb call of TRBD1 cannot be checked. From germline, CDR1 is DFQATT and CDR2 SNEGSKA (reference sequence). This CDR3 is 14 amino acids long. This CDR3 reads CSAVGTDLTYEQYF.

The chain's CDR3 is CASSTAGAYTEAFF. J is TRBJ1-1 and V is TRBV7-9; the TCRdb call, TRBD1, lacks DNA for checking. Germline CDR1 and CDR2: SEHNR and FQNEAQ (reference sequence). The length of the CDR3 is 14 residues.

V and J are TRBV7-6 and TRBJ2-1; TCRdb's assignment of TRBD1 cannot be checked, as there is no DNA. This CDR3 contains 16 residues. Germline CDR1 is SGHVS and CDR2 is FNYEAQ. The CDR3 here is CASSRPTGQGEYGQFF.

The rearrangement uses TRBV12-3 or TRBV12-4 and TRBJ2-7; without DNA, the TCRdb call of TRBD1 cannot be checked. This CDR3 comprises 14 residues. The CDR3 spells CASSWGFLGYEQYF.

The genes are TRBV15 and TRBJ2-3; no DNA is available, so the TRBD2 call from TCRdb remains unchecked. The CDR3 loop spans 14 amino acids. Looked up from germline, CDR1 is LNHNV and CDR2 is YYDKDF (reference sequence). The chain's CDR3 is CATSRREVTDTQYF.

The genes are TRBV27 and TRBJ2-7; TCRdb outputs TRBD2, but without DNA this stays unchecked. Germline loops: CDR1 MNHEY, CDR2 SMNVEV (reference sequence). The CDR3 extends over 14 amino acids. CDR3 amino acids: CASKTSGGSYEQYF.